Sequencing of this TCR beta chain was carried out in a study of blood T cell repertoires in COVID-19. Per the original methods: The assay estimated nucleated cells by amplifying reference gene primers. Sequencing was performed with immunoSEQ multiplex PCR; in TCRdb, only in-frame clones are kept and a portion is missing. That table gives V, J and clone size, and the DNA gave D and trimming. The table shows around 88,000 clones, with approximately 81% occurring only once. Sample: peripheral blood. This TCR derives from a man in his sixties with acute or convalescent COVID-19.

CDR3 in DNA: TGTGCCAGCAGCTCATCTAGCGGGGGGACCCCAATCGGGGAGCTGTTTTTT. It codes for CASSSSSGGTPIGELFF. This chain links TRBV7-9 with TRBJ2-2, with TRBD2 matching over 11 bases. Trimming cost V 4 bases and J 7 bases; bases outside gene matches: 11. The CDR3 loop spans 17 amino acids. The germline gives CDR1 SEHNR, CDR2 FQNEAQ (reference sequence).